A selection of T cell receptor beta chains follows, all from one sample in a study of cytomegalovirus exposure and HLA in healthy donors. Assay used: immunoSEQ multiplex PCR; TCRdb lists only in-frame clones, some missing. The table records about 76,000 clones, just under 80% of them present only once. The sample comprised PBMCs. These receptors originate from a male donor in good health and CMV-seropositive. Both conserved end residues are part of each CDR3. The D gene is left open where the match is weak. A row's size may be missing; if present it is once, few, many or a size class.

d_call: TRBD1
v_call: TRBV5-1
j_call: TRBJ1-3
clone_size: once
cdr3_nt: TGCGCCAGCAGCGCAGGACAGGGCCAATTCTCTGGAAACACCATATATTTT
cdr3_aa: CASSAGQGQFSGNTIYF

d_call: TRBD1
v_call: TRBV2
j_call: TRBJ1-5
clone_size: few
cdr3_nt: TGTGCCAGCTCCGGGACAGGGGGCCTTCAGCCCCAGCATTTT
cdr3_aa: CASSGTGGLQPQHF

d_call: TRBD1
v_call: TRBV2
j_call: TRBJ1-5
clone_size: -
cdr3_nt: TGTGCCAGCAGTGAGGGTATTACAGGGGGATACCCCCAGCATTTT
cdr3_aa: CASSEGITGGYPQHF

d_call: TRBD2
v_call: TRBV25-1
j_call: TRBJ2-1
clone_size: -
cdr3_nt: TGTGCCACCGGGAGGGCGGGGGGCGGTTATGAGCAGTTCTTC
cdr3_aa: CATGRAGGGYEQFF

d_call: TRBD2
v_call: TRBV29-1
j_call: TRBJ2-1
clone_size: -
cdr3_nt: TGCAGCGTTGAAGTTCCTAGCGGGATATACAATGAGCAGTTCTTC
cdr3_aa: CSVEVPSGIYNEQFF

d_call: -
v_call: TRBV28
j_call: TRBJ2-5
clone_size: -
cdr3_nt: TGTGCCAGCAGTTTACGGGGGATAAAAGAGACCCAGTACTTC
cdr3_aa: CASSLRGIKETQYF

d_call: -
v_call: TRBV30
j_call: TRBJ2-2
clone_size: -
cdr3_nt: TGTGCCTGGGCAAGGGGTAACACCGGGGAGCTGTTTTTT
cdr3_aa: CAWARGNTGELFF

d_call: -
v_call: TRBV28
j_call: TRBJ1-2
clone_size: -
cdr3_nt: TGTGCCAGCAGTTTAATACGGGAAAGGTTTGGCTACACCTTC
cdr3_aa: CASSLIRERFGYTF

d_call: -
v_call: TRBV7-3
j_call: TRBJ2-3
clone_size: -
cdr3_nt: TGTGCCAGCAGCTTTGGGCGGGGCACAGATACGCAGTATTTT
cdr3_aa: CASSFGRGTDTQYF

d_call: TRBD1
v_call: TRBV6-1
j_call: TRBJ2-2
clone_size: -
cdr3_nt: TGTGCCAGCAGTCCGGACAGGGGTCCCACCGGGGAGCTGTTTTTT
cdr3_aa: CASSPDRGPTGELFF

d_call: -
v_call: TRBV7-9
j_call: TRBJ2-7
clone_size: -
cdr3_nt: TGTGCCAGCAGTACCACGCGGGAGCAGTACTTC
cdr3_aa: CASSTTREQYF

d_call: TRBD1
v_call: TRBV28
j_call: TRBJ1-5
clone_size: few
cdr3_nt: TGTGCCAGCAGTGCCACAAGGACAGGGCCCAATCAGCCCCAGCATTTT
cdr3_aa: CASSATRTGPNQPQHF

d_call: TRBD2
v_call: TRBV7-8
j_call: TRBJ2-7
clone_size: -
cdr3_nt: TGTGCCAGCAGCTTTAGCGGGAGGCTTCGATCCTCCTACGAGCAGTACTTC
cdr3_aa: CASSFSGRLRSSYEQYF

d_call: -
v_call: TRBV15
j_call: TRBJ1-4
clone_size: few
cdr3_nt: TGTGCCACCAGCAGACAGGGGAATGAAAAACTGTTTTTT
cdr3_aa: CATSRQGNEKLFF

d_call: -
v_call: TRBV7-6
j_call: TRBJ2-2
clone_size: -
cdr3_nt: TGTGCCAGCAGCCGTATCGCCCCAGGGGTCTTCACCGGGGAGCTGTTTTTT
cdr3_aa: CASSRIAPGVFTGELFF

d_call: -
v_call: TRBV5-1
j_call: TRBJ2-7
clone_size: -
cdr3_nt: TGCGCCAGCAGCATTCCAACAGGGCTCAACGAGCAGTACTTC
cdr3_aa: CASSIPTGLNEQYF

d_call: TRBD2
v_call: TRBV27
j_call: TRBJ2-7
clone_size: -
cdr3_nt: TGTGCCAGCCGACTAGCGGGAGTTGGGTCCTACGAGCAGTACTTC
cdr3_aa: CASRLAGVGSYEQYF

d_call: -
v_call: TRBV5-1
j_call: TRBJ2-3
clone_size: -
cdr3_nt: TGCGCCAGCAGCTTGGAGGGGCGAGGTTCAGATACGCAGTATTTT
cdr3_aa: CASSLEGRGSDTQYF

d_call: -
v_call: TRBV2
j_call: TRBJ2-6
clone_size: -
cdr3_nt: TGTGCCAGCAGGGGGGGACAGTCTAACTCTGGGGCCAACGTCCTGACTTTC
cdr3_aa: CASRGGQSNSGANVLTF

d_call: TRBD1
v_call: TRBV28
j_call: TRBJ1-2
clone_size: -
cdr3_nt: TGTGCCAGCAGGACAGGGGCTCAAAACTATGGCTACACCTTC
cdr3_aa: CASRTGAQNYGYTF

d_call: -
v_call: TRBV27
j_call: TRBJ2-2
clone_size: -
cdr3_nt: TGTGCCAGCAGTTCCCTCTCTCCCGGGGAGCTGTTTTTT
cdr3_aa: CASSSLSPGELFF